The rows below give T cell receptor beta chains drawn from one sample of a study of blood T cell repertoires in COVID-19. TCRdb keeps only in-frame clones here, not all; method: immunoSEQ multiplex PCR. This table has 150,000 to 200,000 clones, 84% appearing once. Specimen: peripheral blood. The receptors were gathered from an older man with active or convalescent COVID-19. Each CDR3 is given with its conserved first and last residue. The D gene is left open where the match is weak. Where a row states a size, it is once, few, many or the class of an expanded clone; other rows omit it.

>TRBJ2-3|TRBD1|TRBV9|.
TGTGCCAGCAGCCCTCCTCGACAGGGGCCCGGCACAGATACGCAGTATTTT
CASSPPRQGPGTDTQYF
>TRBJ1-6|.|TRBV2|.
TGTGCCAGCACCTCACCCGGGGGGGGACTTTCCCCCTATAATTCACCCCTCCACTTT
CASTSPGGGLSPYNSPLHF
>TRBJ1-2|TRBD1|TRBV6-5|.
TGTGCCAGCAGTTTAGGGGGACAGCTGGGTGGTGGCTACACCTTC
CASSLGGQLGGGYTF
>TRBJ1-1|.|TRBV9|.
TGTGCCAGCAGCACAGGGTTTTTGGGCTCGGACACTGAAGCTTTCTTT
CASSTGFLGSDTEAFF
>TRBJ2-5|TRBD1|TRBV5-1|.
TGCGCCAGCAGCGTCGGGACAGGGGTTTCCCGCTCCCAAGTCGGGACCCAGTACTTC
CASSVGTGVSRSQVGTQYF
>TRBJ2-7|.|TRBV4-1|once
TGCGCCAGCAGCCAAGAGGGGCTACCCCCCTACGAGCAGTACTTC
CASSQEGLPPYEQYF
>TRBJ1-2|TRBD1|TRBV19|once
TGTGCCAGTAGTTCTCCAGGGGGACCGCACTATGGCTACACCTTC
CASSSPGGPHYGYTF
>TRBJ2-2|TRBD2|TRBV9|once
TGTGCCAGCAACATAGCGGGAGTGGCCGGGGAGCTGTTTTTT
CASNIAGVAGELFF
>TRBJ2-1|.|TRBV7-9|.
TGTGCCAGCAGCTACCTAGGGGATGAGCAGTTCTTC
CASSYLGDEQFF
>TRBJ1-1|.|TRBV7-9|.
TGTGCCAGCAGCTTAGTTTACTCCTTGGGTGAGGCTGAAGCTTTCTTT
CASSLVYSLGEAEAFF
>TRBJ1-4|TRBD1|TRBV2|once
TGTGCCAGCAGCCTAACAGGGGACGGTGATGAAAAACTGTTTTTT
CASSLTGDGDEKLFF
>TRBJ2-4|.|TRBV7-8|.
TGTGCCAGCAGCTTAGACGCTAGGAGGGTGGACATTCAGTACTTC
CASSLDARRVDIQYF
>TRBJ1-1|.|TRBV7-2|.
TGTGCCAGCAGCTTACAGCACAGCCTCATGAACACTGAAGCTTTCTTT
CASSLQHSLMNTEAFF
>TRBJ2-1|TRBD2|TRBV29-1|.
TGCAGCGGCGGGAGAACCTACAATGAGCAGTTCTTC
CSGGRTYNEQFF
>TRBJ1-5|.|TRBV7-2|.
TGTGCCAGCAGCCTTAACTCGTTTTCGGGGCCCCAGCATTTT
CASSLNSFSGPQHF
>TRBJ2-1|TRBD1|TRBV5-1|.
TGCGCCAGCAGCTGGACAGGGGGCCAGAATGAGCAGTTCTTC
CASSWTGGQNEQFF
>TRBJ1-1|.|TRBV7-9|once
TGTGCCAGCAGCTTAGTCGACACTGAAGCTTTCTTT
CASSLVDTEAFF
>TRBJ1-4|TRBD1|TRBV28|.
TGTGCCAGCAGTTACAGGGGGCTTGGGGAAAAACTGTTTTTT
CASSYRGLGEKLFF
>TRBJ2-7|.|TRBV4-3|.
TGCGCCAGCAGCCAGGGAGTAGGCCGGGGTTCCGAGCAGTACTTC
CASSQGVGRGSEQYF
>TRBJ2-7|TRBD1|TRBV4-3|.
TGCGCCAGCAGCCAACCGGGACAGGGGGTTTACGAGCAGTACTTC
CASSQPGQGVYEQYF
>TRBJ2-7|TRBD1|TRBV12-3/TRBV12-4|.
TGTGCCAGCAGGAACAGGGGTCTCTACGAGCAGTACTTC
CASRNRGLYEQYF
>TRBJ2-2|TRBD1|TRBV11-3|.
TGTGCCAGCAGCTTCGGCGGGACAGGGAAGGCCGGGGAGCTGTTTTTT
CASSFGGTGKAGELFF